This TCR beta chain was identified in a study of blood T cell repertoires in COVID-19. Germline lookup yields CDR1 SGHRS and CDR2 YFSETQ. The V gene lost 0 bases and the J gene lost 6 bases, with 9 bases spanning the gap. The CDR3 spans 14 residues. In the authors' methods: For nucleated cells, counts were estimated from reference gene primer amplification. Sequencing was performed with immunoSEQ multiplex PCR; in TCRdb, only in-frame clones are kept and a portion is missing. For V, J and clone size, that table is used; D and trimming come from the DNA. Of nearly 50,000 clones in the sample, 85% to 90% are singletons; the top ten hold over 4.5%.

The J gene is TRBJ2-2, the V gene TRBV5-1; D unclear. The TCR comes from a man between 35 and 55 years old with active COVID-19. Material for sequencing was peripheral blood. CDR3 loop: CASSLAVAPGELFF. CDR3 nucleotides: TGCGCCAGCAGCTTGGCCGTAGCCCCCGGGGAGCTGTTTTTT.